The entry below gives a single TCR beta chain sequence along with its context. The antigen is unknown. Method: immunoSEQ multiplex PCR; TCRdb's copy keeps in-frame clones and lacks some. Of over a million clones listed, around 98.5% are singletons. Germline V CDR1 and CDR2: KGHSH, LQKENI. Between the trimmed V and J ends, which lost 3 bases and 4 bases, there was a span of 12 bases. The CDR3 totals 14 residues. These data originate in a study of shared clonotypes between healthy human individuals. Study in general: Three plates were used per donor for CD4 naive, three for CD4 memory, two for CD8 naive and one for CD8 memory. Points from the study as a whole: It was observed that 5% to 6.5% of naive CD4 clonotypes were shared across a few donors.

The chain links TRBV18 to TRBJ1-2; D perhaps matches TRBD1 (5 bases). The clonotype comes from a man aged 30 to 45 in good health. The sequenced sample was naive CD4+ T cells sorted from blood. Subset meaning: CD45RA+ positively selected. CDR3 in DNA: TGTGCCAGCTCACCCGGCAGGGTGGTCTATGGCTACACCTTC. Encoded protein: CASSPGRVVYGYTF.